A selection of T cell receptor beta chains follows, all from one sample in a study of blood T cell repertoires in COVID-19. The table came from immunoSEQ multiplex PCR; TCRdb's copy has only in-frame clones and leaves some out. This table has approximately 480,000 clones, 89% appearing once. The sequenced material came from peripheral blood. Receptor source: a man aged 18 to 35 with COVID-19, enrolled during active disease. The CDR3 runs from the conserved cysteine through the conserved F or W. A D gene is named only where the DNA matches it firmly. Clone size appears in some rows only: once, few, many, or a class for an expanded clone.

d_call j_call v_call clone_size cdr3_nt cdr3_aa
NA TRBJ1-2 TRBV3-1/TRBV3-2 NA TGTGCCAGCAGCCAAGTACATCGACAGTTTAACTATGGCTACACCTTC CASSQVHRQFNYGYTF
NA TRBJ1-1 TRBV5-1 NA TGCGCCAGCAGCTTGGCCCCAGGGGTCAACACTGAAGCTTTCTTT CASSLAPGVNTEAFF
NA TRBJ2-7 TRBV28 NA TGTGCCAGCAGAGGCATAGTTAGCAGCTACGAGCAGTACTTC CASRGIVSSYEQYF
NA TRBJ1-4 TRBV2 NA TGTGCCAGCAGTGAGAGGAGACCTAATGAAAAACTGTTTTTT CASSERRPNEKLFF
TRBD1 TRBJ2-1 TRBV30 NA TGTGCCTGGAGACCGGGACAGGTATTCAATGAGCAGTTCTTC CAWRPGQVFNEQFF
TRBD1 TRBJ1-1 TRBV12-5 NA TGTGCTAGTGGCCGTGACAGGGTCCCTGAAGCTTTCTTT CASGRDRVPEAFF
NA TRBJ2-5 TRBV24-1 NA TGTGCCACCAGTGACGACAGGTATAGGGAGACCCAGTACTTC CATSDDRYRETQYF
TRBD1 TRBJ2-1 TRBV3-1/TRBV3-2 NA TGTGCCAGCAGCCAAGATCATTGGGACAGAGTGTATGAGCAGTTCTTC CASSQDHWDRVYEQFF
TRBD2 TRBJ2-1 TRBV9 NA TGTGCCAGCAGCGTGGAAGTTAGCGGGATAAATGAGCAGTTCTTC CASSVEVSGINEQFF
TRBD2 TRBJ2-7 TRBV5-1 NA TGCGCCAGCAGCCATAGGCTAGCGGACTACGAGCAGTACTTC CASSHRLADYEQYF
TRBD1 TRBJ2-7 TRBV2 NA TGTGCCAGCGGGGAAACGGGACAGAAGTACGAGCAGTACTTC CASGETGQKYEQYF
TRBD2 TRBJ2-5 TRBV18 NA TGTGCCAGCTCCCCCCCTAGCGGGGGTCGAGAGACCCAGTACTTC CASSPPSGGRETQYF
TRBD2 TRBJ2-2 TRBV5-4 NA TGTGCCAGCAGCTGGGCCGGGACTAGGTCCACCGGGGAGCTGTTTTTT CASSWAGTRSTGELFF
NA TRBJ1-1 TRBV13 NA TGTGCCAGCAGCGGGGACACTCAAATCCCGGCTTTCTTT CASSGDTQIPAFF
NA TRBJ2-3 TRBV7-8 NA TGTGCCAGCAGCCGACTAGAAACTCCAGATACGCAGTATTTT CASSRLETPDTQYF
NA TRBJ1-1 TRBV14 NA TGTGCCAGCAGCCCATGGGCCATGAACACTGAAGCTTTCTTT CASSPWAMNTEAFF
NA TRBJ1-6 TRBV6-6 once TGTGCCAGCACCGCCACTGGACGGGGAGATTCACCCCTCCACTTT CASTATGRGDSPLHF
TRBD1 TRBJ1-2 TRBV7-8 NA TGTGCCAGCAGCTTCCAAAGGAGGGGGCCTTATGGCTACACCTTC CASSFQRRGPYGYTF
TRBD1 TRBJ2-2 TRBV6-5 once TGTGCCAGCAGTCCACAGGGGGCGCCCACCGGGGAGCTGTTTTTT CASSPQGAPTGELFF
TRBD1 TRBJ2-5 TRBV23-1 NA TGCGCCAGCAGTCAAAACCCCACCGACGCTCCCGGACAGGTCGGAAAAGAGACCCAGTACTTC CASSQNPTDAPGQVGKETQYF
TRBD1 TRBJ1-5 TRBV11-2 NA TGTGCCAGCAGTTCCGGACAGGGCGGTCAGCCCCAGCATTTT CASSSGQGGQPQHF
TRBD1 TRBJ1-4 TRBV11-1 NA TGTGCCAGCAGCTCCGGGACAGGGGAAGAAAAACTGTTTTTT CASSSGTGEEKLFF
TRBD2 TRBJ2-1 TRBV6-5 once TGTGCCAGCAGTTATCGTACTAGCGGGATTGGGGAGCAGTTCTTC CASSYRTSGIGEQFF